The next 3 T cell receptor beta chains were all read from a single sample in a study of cytotoxic CD8 clonotypes in ibrutinib-treated CLL (dated by TCRdb to about 2021). Library preparation employed the immunoSEQ multiplex PCR assay. The table comes from immuneACCESS by way of TCRdb, which keeps in-frame sequences with V and J called. Part of the clones is missing from these tables; in studies checked, under half for an unresolved V gene and the rest for unknown reasons. The sample table contains 140,000 to 150,000 clones; only one count was recorded for roughly three quarters of them. About 4.7% of the sample lies in the top ten. The time point label on this specimen signifies: 20 to 25 months on ibrutinib. Sequencing was performed on PBMCs, taken after 24 months of ibrutinib treatment. These receptor sequences come from a human donor with chronic lymphocytic leukemia.

This sequence joins TRBV9 and TRBJ2-3, with unresolved D. V was trimmed by 0 bases and J by 2 bases, leaving 10 bases between them. CDR3 length equals 15 residues. From germline, CDR1 is SGDLS and CDR2 YYNGEE. CDR3 sequence reads: CASSVVGDATDTQYF. The CDR3 bases are TGTGCCAGCAGCGTAGTTGGTGACGCCACAGATACGCAGTATTTT.

This clone came up once. CDR3 bases: TGTGCCTGGAGTGCCCAGGGGGCGGGTGGCTACACCTTC. Translation gives CAWSAQGAGGYTF. This chain links TRBV30 with TRBJ1-2; 8 bases match TRBD1. CDR1 GTSNPN and CDR2 SVGIG come from the germline V gene (reference sequence). CDR3 length: 13 residues. Trimming cost V 1 base and J 7 bases; bases outside gene matches: 5.

The count of this clone is one. The CDR3 nucleotides are TGTGCCAGCAGCTTAGTTTGGGACAGGGGAAGTAACAATGAGCAGTTCTTC. Its translation: CASSLVWDRGSNNEQFF. The chain combines TRBV11-2 with TRBJ2-1; TRBD1 matches 10 bases. Germline CDR1 and CDR2: SGHAT and FQNNGV. J gave up 5 bases and V 1 base, and 8 bases lay outside the gene matches. CDR3 length: 17 amino acids.